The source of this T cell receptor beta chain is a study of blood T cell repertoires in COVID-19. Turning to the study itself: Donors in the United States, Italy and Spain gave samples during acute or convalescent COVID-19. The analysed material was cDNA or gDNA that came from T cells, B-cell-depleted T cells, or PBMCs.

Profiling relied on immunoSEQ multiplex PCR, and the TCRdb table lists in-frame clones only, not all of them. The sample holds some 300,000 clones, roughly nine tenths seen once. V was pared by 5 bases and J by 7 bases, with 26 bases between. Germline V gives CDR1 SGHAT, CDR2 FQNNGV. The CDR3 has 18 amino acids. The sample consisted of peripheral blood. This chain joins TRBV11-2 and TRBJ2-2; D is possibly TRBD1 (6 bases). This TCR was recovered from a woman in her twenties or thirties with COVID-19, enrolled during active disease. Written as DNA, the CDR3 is TGTGCCAGCAGCCCCCCTTGGGACCGCGTTAGAGGGGGCGGGGAGCTGTTTTTT. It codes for CASSPPWDRVRGGGELFF.